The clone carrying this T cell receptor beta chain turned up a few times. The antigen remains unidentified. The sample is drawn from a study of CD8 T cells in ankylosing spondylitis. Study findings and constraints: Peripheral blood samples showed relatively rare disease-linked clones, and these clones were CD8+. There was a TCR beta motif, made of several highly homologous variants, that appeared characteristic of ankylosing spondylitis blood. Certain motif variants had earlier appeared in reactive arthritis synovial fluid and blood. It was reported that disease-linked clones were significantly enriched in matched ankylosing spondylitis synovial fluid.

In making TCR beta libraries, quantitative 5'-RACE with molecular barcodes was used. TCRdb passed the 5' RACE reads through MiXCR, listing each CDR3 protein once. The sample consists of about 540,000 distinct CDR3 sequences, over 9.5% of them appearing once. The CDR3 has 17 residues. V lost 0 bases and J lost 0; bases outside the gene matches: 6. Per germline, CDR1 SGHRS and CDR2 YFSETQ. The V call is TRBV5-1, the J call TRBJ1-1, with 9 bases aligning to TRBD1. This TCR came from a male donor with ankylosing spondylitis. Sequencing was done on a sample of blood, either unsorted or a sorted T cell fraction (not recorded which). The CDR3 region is CASSLGGQGPMNTEAFF. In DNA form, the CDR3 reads TGCGCCAGCAGCTTGGGTGGACAGGGGCCTATGAACACTGAAGCTTTCTTT.